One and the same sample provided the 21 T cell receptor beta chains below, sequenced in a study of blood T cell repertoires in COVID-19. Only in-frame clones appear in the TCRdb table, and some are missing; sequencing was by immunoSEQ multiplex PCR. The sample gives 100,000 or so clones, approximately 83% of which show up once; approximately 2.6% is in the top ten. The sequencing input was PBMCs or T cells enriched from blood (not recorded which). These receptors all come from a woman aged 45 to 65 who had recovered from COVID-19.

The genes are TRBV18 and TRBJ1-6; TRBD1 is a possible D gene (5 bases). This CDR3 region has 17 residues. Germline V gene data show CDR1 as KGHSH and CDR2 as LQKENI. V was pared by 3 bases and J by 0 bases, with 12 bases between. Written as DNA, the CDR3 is TGTGCCAGCTCACCCCGGAGGGGAAGCTCCTATAATTCACCCCTCCACTTT. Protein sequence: CASSPRRGSSYNSPLHF. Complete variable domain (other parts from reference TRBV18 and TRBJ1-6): NAGVMQNPRHLVRRRGQEARLRCSPMKGHSHVYWYRQLPEEGLKFMVYLQKENIIDESGMPKERFSAEFPKEGPSILRIQQVVRGDSAAYFCASSPRRGSSYNSPLHFGNGTRLTVT.

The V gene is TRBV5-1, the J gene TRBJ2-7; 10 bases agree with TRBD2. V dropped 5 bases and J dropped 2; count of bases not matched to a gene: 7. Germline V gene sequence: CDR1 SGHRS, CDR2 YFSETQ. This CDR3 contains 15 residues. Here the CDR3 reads CASRPTSGATYEQYF. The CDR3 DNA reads TGCGCCAGCAGGCCAACTAGCGGGGCAACCTACGAGCAGTACTTC.

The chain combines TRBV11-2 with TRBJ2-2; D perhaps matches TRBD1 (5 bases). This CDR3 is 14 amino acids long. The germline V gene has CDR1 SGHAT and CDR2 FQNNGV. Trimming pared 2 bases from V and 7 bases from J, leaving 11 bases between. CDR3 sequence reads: CASSLTGLIGELFF. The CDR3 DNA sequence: TGTGCCAGCAGCTTAACAGGATTAATCGGGGAGCTGTTTTTT.

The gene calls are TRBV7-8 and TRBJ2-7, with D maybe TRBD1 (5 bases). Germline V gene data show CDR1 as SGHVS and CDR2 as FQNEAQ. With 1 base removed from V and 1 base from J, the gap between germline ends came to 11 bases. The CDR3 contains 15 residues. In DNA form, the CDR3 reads TGTGCCAGCAGCTTAGGGCAGACAGTTTCCTACGAGCAGTACTTC. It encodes CASSLGQTVSYEQYF.

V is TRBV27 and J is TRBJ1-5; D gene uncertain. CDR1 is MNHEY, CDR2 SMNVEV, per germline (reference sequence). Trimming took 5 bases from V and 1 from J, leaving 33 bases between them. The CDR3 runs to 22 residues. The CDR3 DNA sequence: TGTGCCAGCAGTGCCAGGCACGGTGGGCCCCCTTGGGAGGTTAGGAGCAATCAGCCCCAGCATTTT. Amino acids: CASSARHGGPPWEVRSNQPQHF.

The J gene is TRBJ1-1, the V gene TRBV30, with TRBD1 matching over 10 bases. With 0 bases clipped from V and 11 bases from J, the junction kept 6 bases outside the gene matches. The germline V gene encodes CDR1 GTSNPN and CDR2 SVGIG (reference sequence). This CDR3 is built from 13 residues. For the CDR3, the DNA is TGTGCCTGGAGTGTAGGGACAGGGGTCGCGGCTTTCTTT. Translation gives CAWSVGTGVAAFF.

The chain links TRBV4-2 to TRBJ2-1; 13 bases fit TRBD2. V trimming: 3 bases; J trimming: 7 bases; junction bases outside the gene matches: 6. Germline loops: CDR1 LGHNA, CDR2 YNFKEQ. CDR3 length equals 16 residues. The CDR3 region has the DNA TGTGCCAGCAGCCACGGACTAGCGGGAGTTTATAATGAGCAGTTCTTC. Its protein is CASSHGLAGVYNEQFF.

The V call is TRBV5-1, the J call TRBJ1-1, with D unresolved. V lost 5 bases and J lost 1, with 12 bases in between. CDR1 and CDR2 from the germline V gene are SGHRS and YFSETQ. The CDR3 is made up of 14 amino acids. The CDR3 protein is CASRPARENTEAFF. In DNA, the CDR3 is TGCGCCAGCAGGCCGGCTCGGGAGAACACTGAAGCTTTCTTT.

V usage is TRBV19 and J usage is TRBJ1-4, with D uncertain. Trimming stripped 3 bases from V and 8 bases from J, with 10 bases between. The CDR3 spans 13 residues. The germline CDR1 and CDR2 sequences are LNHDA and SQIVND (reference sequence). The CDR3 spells CASSIFSGEKLFF. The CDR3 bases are TGTGCCAGTAGTATCTTTTCCGGGGAAAAACTGTTTTTT. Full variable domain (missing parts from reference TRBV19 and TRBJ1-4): DGGITQSPKYLFRKEGQNVTLSCEQNLNHDAMYWYRQDPGQGLRLIYYSQIVNDFQKGDIAEGYSVSREKKESFPLTVTSAQKNPTAFYLCASSIFSGEKLFFGSGTQLSVL.

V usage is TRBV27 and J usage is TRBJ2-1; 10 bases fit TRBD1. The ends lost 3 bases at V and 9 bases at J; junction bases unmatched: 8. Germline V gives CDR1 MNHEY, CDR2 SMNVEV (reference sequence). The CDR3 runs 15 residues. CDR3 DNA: TGTGCCAGCAGTTTGACCCCCGGGACAGGGGTTGAGCAGTTCTTC. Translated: CASSLTPGTGVEQFF.

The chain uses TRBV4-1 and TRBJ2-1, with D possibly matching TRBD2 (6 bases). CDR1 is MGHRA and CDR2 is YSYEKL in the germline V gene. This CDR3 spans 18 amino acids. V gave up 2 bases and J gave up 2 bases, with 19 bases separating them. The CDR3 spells CASSQPWVAAKTYNEQFF. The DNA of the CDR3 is TGCGCCAGCAGCCAACCCTGGGTAGCGGCTAAGACCTACAATGAGCAGTTCTTC.

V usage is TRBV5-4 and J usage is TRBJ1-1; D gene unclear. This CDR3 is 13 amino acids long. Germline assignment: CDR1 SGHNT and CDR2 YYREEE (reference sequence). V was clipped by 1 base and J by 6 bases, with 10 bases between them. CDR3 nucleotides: TGTGCCAGCAGCTTGAACGCGGCCGCTGAAGCTTTCTTT. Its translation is CASSLNAAAEAFF.

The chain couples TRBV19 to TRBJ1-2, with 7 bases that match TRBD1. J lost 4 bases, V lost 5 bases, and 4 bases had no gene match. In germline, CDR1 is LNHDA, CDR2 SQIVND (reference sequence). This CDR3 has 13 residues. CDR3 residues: CASSPPGGYGYTF. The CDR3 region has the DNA TGTGCCAGTAGTCCCCCAGGGGGCTATGGCTACACCTTC.

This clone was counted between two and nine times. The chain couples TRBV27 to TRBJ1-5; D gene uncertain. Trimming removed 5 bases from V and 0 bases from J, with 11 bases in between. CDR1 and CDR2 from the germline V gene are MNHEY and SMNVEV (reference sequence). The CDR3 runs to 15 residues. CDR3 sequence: CASSLYQYSNQPQHF. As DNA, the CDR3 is TGTGCCAGCAGTCTCTATCAATATAGCAATCAGCCCCAGCATTTT.

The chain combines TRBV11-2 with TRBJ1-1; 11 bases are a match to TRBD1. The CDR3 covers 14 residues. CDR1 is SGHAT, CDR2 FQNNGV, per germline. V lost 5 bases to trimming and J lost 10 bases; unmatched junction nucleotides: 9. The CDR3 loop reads CASSELGQGALAFF. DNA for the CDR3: TGTGCCAGCAGCGAATTAGGACAGGGGGCTTTAGCTTTCTTT. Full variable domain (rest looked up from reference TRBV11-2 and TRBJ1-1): EAGVAQSPRYKIIEKRQSVAFWCNPISGHATLYWYQQILGQGPKLLIQFQNNGVVDDSQLPKDRFSAERLKGVDSTLKIQPAKLEDSAVYLCASSELGQGALAFFGQGTRLTVV.

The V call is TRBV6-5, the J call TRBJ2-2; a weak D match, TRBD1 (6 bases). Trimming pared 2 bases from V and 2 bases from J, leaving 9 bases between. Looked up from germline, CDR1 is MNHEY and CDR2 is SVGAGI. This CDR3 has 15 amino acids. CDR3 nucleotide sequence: TGTGCCAGCAGTTACCAGGGGTTAAACACCGGGGAGCTGTTTTTT. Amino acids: CASSYQGLNTGELFF.

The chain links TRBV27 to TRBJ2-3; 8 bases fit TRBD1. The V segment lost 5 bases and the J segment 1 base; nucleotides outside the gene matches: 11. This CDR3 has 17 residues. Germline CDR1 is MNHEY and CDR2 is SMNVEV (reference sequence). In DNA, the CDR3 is TGTGCCAGCAGTCTCAACCCCAGGGGGCGCGGCACAGATACGCAGTATTTT. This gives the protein CASSLNPRGRGTDTQYF.

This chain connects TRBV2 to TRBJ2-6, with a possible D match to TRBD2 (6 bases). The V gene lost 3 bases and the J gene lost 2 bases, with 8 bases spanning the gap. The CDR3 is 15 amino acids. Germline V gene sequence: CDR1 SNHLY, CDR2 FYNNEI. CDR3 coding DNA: TGTGCCAGCAGTGATACGGGGGCTGGGGCCAACGTCCTGACTTTC. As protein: CASSDTGAGANVLTF.

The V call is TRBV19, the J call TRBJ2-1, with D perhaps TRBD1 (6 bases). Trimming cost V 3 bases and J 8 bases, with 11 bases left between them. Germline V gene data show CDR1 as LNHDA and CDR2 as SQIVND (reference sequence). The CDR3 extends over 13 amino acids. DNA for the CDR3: TGTGCCAGTAGTATGGGGGCGATAGATGAGCAGTTCTTC. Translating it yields CASSMGAIDEQFF.

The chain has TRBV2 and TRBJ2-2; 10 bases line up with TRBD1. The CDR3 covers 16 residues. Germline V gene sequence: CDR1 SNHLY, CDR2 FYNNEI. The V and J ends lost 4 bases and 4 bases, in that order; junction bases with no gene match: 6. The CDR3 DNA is TGTGCCAGCAGTGTCGGGACAGGGGTTGGCACCGGGGAGCTGTTTTTT. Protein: CASSVGTGVGTGELFF.

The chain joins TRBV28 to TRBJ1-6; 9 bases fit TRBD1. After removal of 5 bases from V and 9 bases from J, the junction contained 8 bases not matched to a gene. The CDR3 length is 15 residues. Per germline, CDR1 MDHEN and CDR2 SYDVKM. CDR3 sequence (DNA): TGTGCCAGCAGTCCCCAGGGACAGGGCATTTCACCCCTCCACTTT. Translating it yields CASSPQGQGISPLHF.